These 27 T cell receptor beta chains share one sample of origin, sequenced in a study of tumor-infiltrating lymphocytes in primary liver carcinoma. For each extraction, RNA and DNA were obtained together from about 20-30 mg of unsorted bulk tissue. Researchers generated TCR beta cDNA from around 0.55 ug of total RNA, relying on a constant-region primer. Each TCR beta library was derived from three nested multiplex PCR rounds that employed slightly modified ARM-PCR. The opening two PCR rounds, nine to eleven cycles each, paired TRBV1-TRBV30 forward primers with a C-beta reverse primer. TCRdb itself ran the multiplex PCR reads through MiXCR, one entry per CDR3 protein. The data show 50,000 to 70,000 distinct CDR3 sequences, 60% to 85% seen once. The sample taken for sequencing was liver tumor tissue from sampling region 2. Noted subset: tumor region T2, inferior pole. Receptors originate from a middle-aged man with primary liver carcinoma and hepatitis B virus infection.

The rearrangement joins TRBV29-1 to TRBJ1-2, with D uncertain. The ends were cut back, 5 bases at V and 6 bases at J, with 16 bases in the middle. CDR1 SQVTM and CDR2 ANQGSEA come from the germline V gene. The CDR3 runs 13 residues. The CDR3 region has the DNA TGCAGCGTTAAGGTGAACACACCCCATGGCTACACCTTC. Protein: CSVKVNTPHGYTF.

This clonotype occurred once. Without the conserved terminal phenylalanine or tryptophan, this CDR3 likely stems from a read error. No DNA is shown, since the ends of the CDR3 on it are uncertain; the CDR3 is the one TCRdb lists. V usage is TRBV10-3 and J usage is TRBJ1-2; the D call of TRBD1 is as the table states it, not checked on the DNA. With termini counted, the CDR3 has 15 amino acids. CDR1 ENHRY and CDR2 SYGVKD come from the germline V gene. CDR3 residues: CEISESPEQGGGYSL.

Concerning this clonotype itself: The junction departs from the called germline gene at one end, perhaps through a read error. The rearrangement joins TRBV4-1 to TRBJ2-3; weak D call: TRBD1 (6 bases). Per the germline V gene, CDR1 is MGHRA and CDR2 is YSYEKL. CDR3 length: 14 amino acids. This CDR3 reads CASSQVQGPDTRYF. CDR3 bases: TGCGCCAGCAGCCAAGTACAGGGACCTGATACGCGGTATTTT.

About this clonotype itself: This likely comes from a read error, as the CDR3 has no conserved phenylalanine or tryptophan at its end. This sequence joins TRBV12-3 or TRBV12-4 and TRBJ2-7; TRBD2 is a possible D gene (6 bases). Trimming cost V 1 base and J 5 bases, with 12 bases left between them. This CDR3 region has 14 residues. CDR3 bases: TGTGCCAGCAGTTTAGTGGTCGGGGGTGACGAGCAGTACTCC. Translating gives CASSLVVGGDEQYS.

The table lists this clonotype with a few counts. One base away lies a much larger clone, so this may be a sequencing read error. The chain combines TRBV11-2 with TRBJ2-7; tentatively, D is TRBD2 (5 bases). CDR3 length: 17 residues. Trimming took off 0 bases at V and 0 bases at J, with 15 bases between the two ends. Germline V gives CDR1 SGHAT, CDR2 FQNNGV. The CDR3 DNA reads TGTGCCAGCAGCTTAGACTTCGGGATACCCAGCTCCTACGAGCAGTACTTC. Amino acid sequence: CASSLDFGIPSSYEQYF.

This chain uses TRBV11-2 with TRBJ2-5, with 8 bases that match TRBD2. Unmatched junction bases numbered 22, after V lost 5 bases and J lost 14 bases. There are 16 residues in the CDR3. Looked up from germline, CDR1 is SGHAT and CDR2 is FQNNGV. The CDR3 DNA reads as TGTGCCAGCAGCCAAACCCCAGGCGGGGGGAAAGAGAGCCAATACTTC. Its translation is CASSQTPGGGKESQYF. The full variable domain, in which reference TRBV11-2 and TRBJ2-5 provide the parts outside the CDR3, is EAGVAQSPRYKIIEKRQSVAFWCNPISGHATLYWYQQILGQGPKLLIQFQNNGVVDDSQLPKDRFSAERLKGVDSTLKIQPAKLEDSAVYLCASSQTPGGGKESQYFGPGTRLLVL.

A remark on this clonotype: The junction and the germline gene differ at one end; a read error may be behind it. The CDR3 region has the DNA TGTGCCAGCACTTGGAAGAACACTGAAGTTTTCTTT. This translates into CASTWKNTEVFF. This chain connects TRBV6-1 to TRBJ1-1; no reliable D call. Germline loops: CDR1 MNHNS, CDR2 SASEGT. The CDR3 has 12 amino acids.

With respect to this clonotype: One end of the junction fails to match germline, which may point to a read error. The rearrangement links TRBV5-6 to TRBJ2-2; TRBD1 matches 10 bases. Germline CDR1 and CDR2: SGHDT and YYEEEE. CDR3 length equals 15 residues. The CDR3 region has the DNA TGTGCCTGCAGTCCCGGGACAGGGGTCACCTGGAAGCTGTTTTTT. It translates to CACSPGTGVTWKLFF.

This clonotype was detected only once. In this CDR3 the conserved last residue, phenylalanine or tryptophan, is missing, so a read error is likely. V usage is TRBV29-1 and J usage is TRBJ2-1; D may be TRBD2 (6 bases). The germline gives CDR1 SQVTM, CDR2 ANQGSEA. The CDR3 loop spans 12 amino acids. The V and J ends lost 5 bases and 6 bases respectively, with 11 bases between them. CDR3 region: CSVRRGGNEQFS. CDR3 coding DNA: TGCAGCGTTCGTAGGGGAGGCAATGAGCAGTTCTCC.

This clonotype occurred many times. The chain links TRBV12-3 or TRBV12-4 to TRBJ1-4, with D perhaps matching TRBD1 (6 bases). The CDR3 is 13 residues long. Trimming took 2 bases from V and 8 from J, leaving 9 bases between them. CDR3 nucleotide sequence: TGTGCCAGCAGTTTATCAGGGGTCGAAAAACTGTTTTTT. This encodes CASSLSGVEKLFF.

A remark on this clonotype: Mismatch with germline at one junction end may stem from a read error. The chain uses TRBV6-6 and TRBJ2-3; D not certain. This CDR3 is 14 amino acids long. Germline V gene sequence: CDR1 MNHNY, CDR2 SVGAGI (reference sequence). The CDR3 nucleotides read TGTGCCAGCTGTTACGTGGATAGCACAGATACGCAGTATTTT. Translation gives CASCYVDSTDTQYF.

The chain is built from TRBV29-1 and TRBJ2-3; D not certain. Looked up from germline, CDR1 is SQVTM and CDR2 is ANQGSEA. Trimming left V 6 bases short and J 3 bases short, with 16 bases between. This CDR3 contains 14 residues. The CDR3 DNA reads TGCAGCGTCACTCTAGTGAGAGTAACAGATACGCAGTATTTT. It is translated as CSVTLVRVTDTQYF.

This clonotype is a singleton in its sample. One junction end disagrees with the germline gene, perhaps due to a read error. V is TRBV11-2 and J is TRBJ2-3; TRBD2 aligns across 9 bases. The CDR3 has 20 residues. CDR1 and CDR2 (germline): SGHAT, FQNNGV. CDR3 sequence reads: CASSLVSAGEIAGDVNTQYF. CDR3 sequence (DNA): TGTGCCAGCAGCTTAGTATCCGCGGGTGAGATAGCGGGAGATGTGAATACGCAGTATTTC.

V is TRBV6-6 and J is TRBJ2-1; 7 bases line up with TRBD2. This CDR3 contains 15 residues. With V trimmed by 4 bases and J by 8 bases, 11 bases remained unmatched. Germline CDR1 is MNHNY and CDR2 is SVGAGI (reference sequence). CDR3 sequence reads: CASSLTSLVGDEQFF. In DNA form, the CDR3 reads TGTGCCAGCAGTTTGACTAGCCTGGTGGGGGATGAGCAGTTCTTC.

The chain joins TRBV7-2 to TRBJ2-3, with 7 bases identical to TRBD2. CDR1 and CDR2 from the germline V gene are SGHTA and FQGNSA. The CDR3 extends over 14 amino acids. Trimming took 4 bases from V and 5 from J; bases not matched to a gene: 6. CDR3 protein: CASSSQRGGDTQYF. CDR3 in DNA: TGTGCCAGCAGCTCCCAGCGGGGTGGAGATACGCAGTATTTT.

This clonotype appeared a few times. A much larger clone is a single base away; this may be a read error. CDR3 bases: TGTGCCAGCAGCCCTCGACAGTCCTACGAGCACTACTTC. Translating gives CASSPRQSYEHYF. The chain recombines TRBV11-2 with TRBJ2-7; tentatively, D is TRBD1 (5 bases). CDR1 and CDR2 (germline): SGHAT, FQNNGV. This CDR3 has 13 amino acids.

The genes are TRBV4-3 and TRBJ2-1, with TRBD2 matching 8 bases. Germline V gives CDR1 LGHNA, CDR2 YSLEER. The trim removed 1 base at V and 2 bases at J, leaving 7 bases unmatched. This CDR3 spans 17 amino acids. The CDR3 protein is CASSQVYQREPYNEQFF. In DNA, the CDR3 is TGCGCCAGCAGCCAAGTATATCAGCGGGAGCCCTACAATGAGCAGTTCTTC.

About this clonotype: This may arise from a read error, as a much more abundant clone is one base away. The chain recombines TRBV6-4 with TRBJ2-6, with a tentative D call TRBD1 (6 bases). Trimming took 6 bases from V and 2 from J, leaving 8 bases between them. There are 14 residues in the CDR3. CDR1 and CDR2 (germline): MRHNA, SNTAGT. The CDR3 DNA follows: TGTGCCAGCAGCGCAGGGGCTGGGGCCAACGTCCTGACTTTC. Translated: CASSAGAGANVLTF.

Worth noting for this clonotype: Mismatch with germline at one junction end may stem from a read error. This chain uses TRBV4-1 with TRBJ1-6; a weak D match, TRBD1 (6 bases). The CDR3 is 16 residues long. Germline assignment: CDR1 MGHRA and CDR2 YSYEKL. The CDR3 nucleotides read TGCGCCAGCAACCACCACCTACGGGGGGCGGATTCACGCCTCCACTTT. Protein sequence: CASNHHLRGADSRLHF.

This clonotype was picked up one time. The chain uses TRBV12-3 or TRBV12-4 and TRBJ2-1, with TRBD2 matching over 9 bases. Trimming cost V 6 bases and J 8 bases; bases outside gene matches: 14. This CDR3 is built from 16 residues. CDR3 DNA sequence: TGTGCCAGCAGAAACCCCTGGGCTAGCGGGAAAGATGAGCAGTTCTTC. Translation: CASRNPWASGKDEQFF.

As regards this clonotype: A read error is possible here, since a much larger clone lies one base away. This sequence joins TRBV28 and TRBJ1-6, with D possibly being TRBD1 (6 bases). V lost 8 bases, J lost 4 bases, and 12 bases lay in between. This CDR3 comprises 14 residues. The germline V gene has CDR1 MDHEN and CDR2 SYDVKM. The CDR3 reads CASCPTGYNSPLHF. In DNA form, the CDR3 reads TGTGCCAGCTGCCCAACAGGGTATAATTCACCCCTCCACTTT.

This clonotype came up a few times. The chain recombines TRBV12-5 with TRBJ1-1; weak D call: TRBD1 (5 bases). V dropped 2 bases and J dropped 3 bases, with 19 bases sitting between them. This CDR3 spans 17 amino acids. The germline V gene encodes CDR1 LGHNT and CDR2 FRNRAP. The CDR3 is CASGLPKNLDKDTEAFF. CDR3 sequence (DNA): TGTGCTAGTGGTTTGCCTAAAAACCTGGACAAAGACACTGAAGCTTTCTTT.

The V and J genes are TRBV6-5 and TRBJ2-6; the D is unclear. This CDR3 comprises 13 residues. Trimming removed 0 bases from V and 9 bases from J, with 6 bases in between. The V gene's germline CDR1 is MNHEY and CDR2 SVGAGI. This chain's CDR3 is CASSYSPVNVLTF. CDR3 DNA: TGTGCCAGCAGTTACTCGCCAGTCAACGTCCTGACTTTC.

The rearrangement joins TRBV11-3 to TRBJ2-3; D is undetermined. With 0 bases removed from V and 8 bases from J, the gap between germline ends came to 6 bases. The CDR3 has 12 amino acids. Germline V gene lookup returns CDR1 SGHNT and CDR2 YENEEA. The CDR3 loop reads CASSLDTSTQYF. The CDR3 coding sequence is TGTGCCAGCAGCTTAGACACAAGTACGCAGTATTTT.

This clonotype was counted ten times or more. This chain joins TRBV30 and TRBJ1-2; D is perhaps TRBD1 (5 bases). The CDR3 sequence is 13 residues long. CDR1 GTSNPN and CDR2 SVGIG come from the germline V gene (reference sequence). V shed 0 bases and J shed 4 bases, with 9 bases lying between them. CDR3 DNA sequence: TGTGCCTGGAGTGTAAAGGGACGCTATGGCTACACCTTC. Its translation: CAWSVKGRYGYTF.

On this clonotype itself: Its ends do not fully match the called genes, so a read error is possible. The J gene is TRBJ2-3, the V gene TRBV20-1; D perhaps matches TRBD2 (6 bases). The CDR3 runs to 13 residues. The germline V gene encodes CDR1 DFQATT and CDR2 SNEGSKA (reference sequence). CDR3 sequence reads: CIADHSGADTQYF. The CDR3 nucleotides read TGCATTGCTGATCATTCGGGGGCAGATACGCAGTATTTT.

This chain links TRBV12-3 or TRBV12-4 with TRBJ1-2; 8 bases match TRBD1. This CDR3 has 15 residues. The ends lost 5 bases at V and 3 bases at J; junction bases unmatched: 8. CDR3 sequence: CASSAWTGMDYGYTF. DNA for the CDR3: TGTGCCAGCAGTGCCTGGACAGGGATGGACTATGGCTACACCTTC.